This T cell receptor (beta chain) comes out of a study of T cell repertoires in cytomegalovirus infection. Study as a whole: Indicated by public TCR beta signatures were CMV infection and matching HLA type. Notes on the study in general: There were HLA-C-restricted CMV-specific TCR beta clonotypes dominating the ex vivo response. Frequencies of public TCR beta families were cumulated, and this identified carriers of CMV plus the relevant HLA.

Regarding this clonotype: Its antigen is unidentified.

The junction had 6 bases not matched to a gene; V was cut back by 4 bases and J by 3 bases. Germline V gene data show CDR1 as SGHNT and CDR2 as YENEEA. There are 15 residues in the CDR3. TCRdb used MiXCR to reprocess the reads, holding one entry per CDR3 protein. The profile shows hundreds of thousands of distinct CDR3 sequences, 9.6% of them singletons. The sequence was obtained from a human donor in good health (CMV status not recorded). Some clones in this sample may be carry-over from other donors' samples. The chain employs TRBV11-3 and TRBJ2-1; 7 bases agree with TRBD1. Material for sequencing was PBMCs. CDR3 bases: TGTGCCAGCAGCTATACGGGACAGCTCTACAATGAGCAGTTCTTC. It translates to CASSYTGQLYNEQFF.